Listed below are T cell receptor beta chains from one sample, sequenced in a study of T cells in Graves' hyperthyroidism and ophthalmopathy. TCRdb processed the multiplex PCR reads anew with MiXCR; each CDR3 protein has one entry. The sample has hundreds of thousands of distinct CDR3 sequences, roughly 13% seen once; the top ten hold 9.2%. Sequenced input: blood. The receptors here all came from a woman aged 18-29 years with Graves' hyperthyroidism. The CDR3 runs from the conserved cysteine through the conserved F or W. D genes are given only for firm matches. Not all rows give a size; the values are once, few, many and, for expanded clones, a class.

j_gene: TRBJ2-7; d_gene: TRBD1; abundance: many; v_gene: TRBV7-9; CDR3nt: TGTGCCAGCAGCCCCAGGGGGCGTAACGAGCAGTACTTC; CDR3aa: CASSPRGRNEQYF
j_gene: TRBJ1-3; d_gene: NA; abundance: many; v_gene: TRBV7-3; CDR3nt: TGTGCCAGCAGCTTAAATGGGCTTGCTGGGAACACCATATATTTT; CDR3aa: CASSLNGLAGNTIYF
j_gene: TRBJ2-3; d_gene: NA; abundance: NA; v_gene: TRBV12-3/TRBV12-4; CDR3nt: TGTGCCAGCAGTTTAAGGAGAGGGGGGGATACGCAGTATTTT; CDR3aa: CASSLRRGGDTQYF
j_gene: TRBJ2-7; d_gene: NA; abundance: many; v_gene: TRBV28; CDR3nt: TGTGCCAGCAGTTTTATAGCCACCCAGGAAGAGCAGTACTTC; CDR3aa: CASSFIATQEEQYF
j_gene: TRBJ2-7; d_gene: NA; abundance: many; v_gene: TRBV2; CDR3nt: TGTGCCAGCAGTAAAGAGGGGACTGCTTCCTACGAGCAGTACTTC; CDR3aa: CASSKEGTASYEQYF
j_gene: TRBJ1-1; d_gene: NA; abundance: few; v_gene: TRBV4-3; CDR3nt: TGCGCCAGCAGCCGCTCATGGGGAGCTTCGGCTTTCTTT; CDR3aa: CASSRSWGASAFF
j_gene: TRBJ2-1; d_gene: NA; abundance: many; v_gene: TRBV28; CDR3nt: TGTGCCAGCAGTACCTGGACGACGAACCTCGTCAATGAGCAGTTCTTC; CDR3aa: CASSTWTTNLVNEQFF
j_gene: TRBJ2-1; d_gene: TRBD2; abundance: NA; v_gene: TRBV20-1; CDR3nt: TGCAGTGCTAAGACTAGCGGGAGGGTAAATGAGCAGTTCTTC; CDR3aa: CSAKTSGRVNEQFF
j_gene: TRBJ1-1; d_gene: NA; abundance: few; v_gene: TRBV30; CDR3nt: TGTGCCTGGGTTTCGACCCACACTGAAGCTTTCTTT; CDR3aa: CAWVSTHTEAFF
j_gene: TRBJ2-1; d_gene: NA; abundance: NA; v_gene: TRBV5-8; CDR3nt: TGTGCCAGCAGCTTGGCCCTCCCTGACAGGAACTCCTACAATGAGCAGTTCTTC; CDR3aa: CASSLALPDRNSYNEQFF
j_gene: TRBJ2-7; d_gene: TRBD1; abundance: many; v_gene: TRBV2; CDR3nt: TGTGCCACCGACAGGGTCAACTACGAGCAGTACTTC; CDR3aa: CATDRVNYEQYF
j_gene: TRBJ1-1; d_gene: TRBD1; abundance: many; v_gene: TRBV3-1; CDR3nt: TGTGCCAGCAGAAGGACAGGTCGCGGGAGCACTGAAGCTTTCTTT; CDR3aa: CASRRTGRGSTEAFF
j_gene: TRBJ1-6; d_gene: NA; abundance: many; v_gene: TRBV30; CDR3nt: TGTGCCTGGAGTGTAATAATAGGCTCCTATAATTCACCCCTCCACTTT; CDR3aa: CAWSVIIGSYNSPLHF
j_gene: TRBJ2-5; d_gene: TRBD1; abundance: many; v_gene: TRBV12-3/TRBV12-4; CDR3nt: TGTGCCAGCAGGGGGACAGGGCTGGACCAGTACTTC; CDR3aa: CASRGTGLDQYF
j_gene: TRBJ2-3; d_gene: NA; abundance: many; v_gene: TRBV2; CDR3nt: TGTGCCAGCAGGGACAAAGTTTGGCAAGTAGATACGCAGTATTTT; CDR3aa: CASRDKVWQVDTQYF
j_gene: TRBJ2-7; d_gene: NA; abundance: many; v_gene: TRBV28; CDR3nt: TGTGCCAGCAGTTTACCCACCCGACAGGCCTCCTACGAGCAGTACTTC; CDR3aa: CASSLPTRQASYEQYF
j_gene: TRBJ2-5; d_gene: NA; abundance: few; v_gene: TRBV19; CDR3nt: TGTGCCAGTAGTCGCCTGGGGTACCAAGAGACCCAGTACTTC; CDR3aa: CASSRLGYQETQYF
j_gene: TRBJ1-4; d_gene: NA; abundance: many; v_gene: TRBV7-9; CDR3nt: TGTGCCAGCAGCTTCGTGCCGCTCGCAGGACCGGCCGGAGGTGAAAAACTGTTTTTT; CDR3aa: CASSFVPLAGPAGGEKLFF
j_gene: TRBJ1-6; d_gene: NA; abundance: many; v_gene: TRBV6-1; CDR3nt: TGTGCCAGCCGCCCGTCCAGCGGCGGGAATTCACCCCTCCACTTT; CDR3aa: CASRPSSGGNSPLHF
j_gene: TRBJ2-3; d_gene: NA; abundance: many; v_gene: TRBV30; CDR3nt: TGTGCCTGGAGTCAGCAGGGACTCATTTCCACAGATACGCAGTATTTT; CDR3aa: CAWSQQGLISTDTQYF
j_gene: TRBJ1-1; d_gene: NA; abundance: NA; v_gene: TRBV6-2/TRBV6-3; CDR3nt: TGTGCCAGCAGTCCTATAAACTTACGGCGTGAAGCTTTCTTT; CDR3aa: CASSPINLRREAFF
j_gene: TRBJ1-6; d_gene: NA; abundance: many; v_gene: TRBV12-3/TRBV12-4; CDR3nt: TGTGCCAGCAGTTTTTCTGTAGGAAATTCACCCCTCCACTTT; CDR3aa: CASSFSVGNSPLHF
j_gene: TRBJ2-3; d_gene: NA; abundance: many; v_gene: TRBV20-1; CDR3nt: TGCAGTGCTAGAGTAGATGACCTTGTAAGCCCCAGCACAGATACGCAGTATTTT; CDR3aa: CSARVDDLVSPSTDTQYF
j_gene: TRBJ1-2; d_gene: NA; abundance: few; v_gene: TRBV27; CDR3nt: TGTGCCAGCAGGCCCGTGGGAGGGAAGCCGGGCTACACCTTC; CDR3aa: CASRPVGGKPGYTF
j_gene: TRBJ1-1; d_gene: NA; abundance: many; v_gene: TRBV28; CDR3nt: TGTGCCAGCAGTTTAGAGCCCAGTACAGAAGCTTTCTTT; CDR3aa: CASSLEPSTEAFF
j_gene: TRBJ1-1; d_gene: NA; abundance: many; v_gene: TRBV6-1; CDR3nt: TGTGCCAGCAGTGAAAGACACACTGAAGCTTTCTTT; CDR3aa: CASSERHTEAFF
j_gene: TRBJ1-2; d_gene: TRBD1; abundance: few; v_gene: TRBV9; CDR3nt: TGTGCCAGCAGGGAACCCGGACGGGACAGGGGTCCCTATGGCTACACCTTC; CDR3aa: CASREPGRDRGPYGYTF
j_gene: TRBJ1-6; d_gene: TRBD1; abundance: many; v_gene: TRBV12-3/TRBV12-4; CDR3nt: TGTGCCAGCAGTTTAGCGAGGGACAGTAACTCTCTCCACTTT; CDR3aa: CASSLARDSNSLHF
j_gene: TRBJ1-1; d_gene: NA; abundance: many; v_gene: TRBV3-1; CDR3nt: TGTGCCAGCAGCCGCCTTTTGGATACTGAAGCTTTCTTT; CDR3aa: CASSRLLDTEAFF
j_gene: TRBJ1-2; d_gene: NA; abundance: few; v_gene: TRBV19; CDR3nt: TGTGCCAGTAGTATGTCGACAAGGGCACCAGGCTACACCTTC; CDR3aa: CASSMSTRAPGYTF
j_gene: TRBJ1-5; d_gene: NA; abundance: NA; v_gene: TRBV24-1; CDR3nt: TGTGCCACCGCAGGGATTAGCAATCAGCCCCAGCATTTT; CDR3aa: CATAGISNQPQHF
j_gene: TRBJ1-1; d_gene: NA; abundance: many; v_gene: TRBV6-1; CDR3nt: TGTGCCAGCAACCCCGAAGCTTTCTTT; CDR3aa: CASNPEAFF
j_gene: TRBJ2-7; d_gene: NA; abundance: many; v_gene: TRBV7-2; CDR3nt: TGTGCCAGCAGCTTAGGGTGGGAGGTCCTCTACGAGCAGTACTTC; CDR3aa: CASSLGWEVLYEQYF
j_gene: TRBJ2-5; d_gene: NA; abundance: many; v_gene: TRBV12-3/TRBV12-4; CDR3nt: TGTGCCAGCAGTTTTTCCCCAGCCTTTGGGCAAGAGACCCAGTACTTC; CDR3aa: CASSFSPAFGQETQYF
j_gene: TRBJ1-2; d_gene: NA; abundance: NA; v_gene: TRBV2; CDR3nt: TGTGCCAGCAAGGAGGGAGACGGAGCCCCCTATGGCTACACCTTC; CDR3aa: CASKEGDGAPYGYTF
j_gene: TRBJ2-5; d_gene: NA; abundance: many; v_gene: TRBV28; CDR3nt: TGTGCCAGCAGTTTACCTGTCGGGGGAGGCGAGACCCAGTACTTC; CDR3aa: CASSLPVGGGETQYF
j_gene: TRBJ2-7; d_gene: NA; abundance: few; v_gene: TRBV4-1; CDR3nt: TGCGCCAGCAGCCAAGTCGGGGCCGGGGACTTTTACGAGCAGTACTTC; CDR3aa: CASSQVGAGDFYEQYF
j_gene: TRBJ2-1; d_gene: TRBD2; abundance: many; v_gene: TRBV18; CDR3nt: TGTGCCAGCACCCCCGGGATCGTGCGGGAGGGTGGTGAGCAGTTCTTC; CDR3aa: CASTPGIVREGGEQFF
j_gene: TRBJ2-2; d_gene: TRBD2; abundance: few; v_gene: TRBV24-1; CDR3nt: TGTGCCACCAGTGATCCGGGAGCGGGGGGGACCGGGGAGCTGTTTTTT; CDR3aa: CATSDPGAGGTGELFF
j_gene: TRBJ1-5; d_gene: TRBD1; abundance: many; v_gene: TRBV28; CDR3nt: TGTGCCAGCAGTGAGGGACAGTTTAGCAATCAGCCCCAGCATTTT; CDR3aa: CASSEGQFSNQPQHF
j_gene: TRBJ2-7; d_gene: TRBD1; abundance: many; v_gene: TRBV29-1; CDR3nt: TGCAGCGGGGGACAGGCGGCAACCGAGCAGTACTTC; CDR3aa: CSGGQAATEQYF
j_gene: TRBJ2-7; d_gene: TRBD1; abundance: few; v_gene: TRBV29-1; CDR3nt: TGCAGCGGTGGGGACAGGAGTTACGAGCAGTACTTC; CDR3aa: CSGGDRSYEQYF
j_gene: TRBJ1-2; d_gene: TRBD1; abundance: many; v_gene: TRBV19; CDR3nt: TGTGCCAGTGGTACAGGGGCTGGCTACACCTTC; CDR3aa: CASGTGAGYTF
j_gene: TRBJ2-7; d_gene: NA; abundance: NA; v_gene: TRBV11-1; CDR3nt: TGTGCCAGCAGCTTGGGCCGAGGGGAGCAGTACTTC; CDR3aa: CASSLGRGEQYF
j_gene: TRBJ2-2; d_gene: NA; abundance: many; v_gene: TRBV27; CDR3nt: TGTGCCAGCAGTCCCTGGAGGGACACCGGGGAGCTGTTTTTT; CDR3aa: CASSPWRDTGELFF
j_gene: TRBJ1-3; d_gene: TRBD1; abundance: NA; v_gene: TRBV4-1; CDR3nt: TGCGCCAGCAGCCAAAACAGGGGCGATCGGAACACCATATATTTT; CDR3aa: CASSQNRGDRNTIYF
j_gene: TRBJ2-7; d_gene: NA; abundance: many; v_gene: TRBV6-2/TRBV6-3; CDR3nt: TGTGCCAGCAGTTACGTGGGAGACTACGAGCAGTACTTC; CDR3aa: CASSYVGDYEQYF
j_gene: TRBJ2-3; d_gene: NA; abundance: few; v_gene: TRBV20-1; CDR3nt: TGCAGTGCCAGGGTGAGGCGGAGGGGGCGTCGGACAGATACGCAGTATTTT; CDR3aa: CSARVRRRGRRTDTQYF
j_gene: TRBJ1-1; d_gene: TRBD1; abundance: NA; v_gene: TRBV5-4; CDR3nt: TGTGCCAGCAGCTTTAGGCCAGGGGGCTCGAGTGCTTTCTTT; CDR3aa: CASSFRPGGSSAFF
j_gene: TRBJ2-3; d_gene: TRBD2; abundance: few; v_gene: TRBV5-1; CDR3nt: TGCGCCAGCAGCCCCAGCGGGGGGGCTGAAAATACGCAGTATTTT; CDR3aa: CASSPSGGAENTQYF
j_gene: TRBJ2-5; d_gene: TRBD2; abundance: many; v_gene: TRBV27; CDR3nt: TGTGCCAGCAGTTTATCCGGCGGGAGGCTCCAAGAGACCCAGTACTTC; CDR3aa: CASSLSGGRLQETQYF
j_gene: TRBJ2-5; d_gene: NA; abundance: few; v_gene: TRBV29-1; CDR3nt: TGCAGCGTTGAGGGGGCCTCCAGGGAGACCCAGTACTTC; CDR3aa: CSVEGASRETQYF